The next 27 T cell receptor beta chains were all read from a single sample in a study of blood T cell repertoires in COVID-19 (dated by TCRdb to 2020 to 2022). Library method: the immunoSEQ multiplex PCR assay. TCRdb carries this immuneACCESS record with in-frame sequences only. Its versions omit some clonotypes, under half of them owing to an unresolved V gene in the studies checked, with the rest unexplained. The sample table records approximately 100,000 clones; 81% of these occur just once. In total, the top ten clones hold more than 9% of the sample. Material for sequencing was peripheral blood. Every receptor here comes from a human donor in a cohort sampled during active COVID-19.

The chain joins TRBV13 to TRBJ2-5, with 11 bases identical to TRBD1. Germline values: CDR1 PRHDT, CDR2 FYEKMQ (reference sequence). V shed 5 bases and J 5 bases; nucleotides not matched to a gene: 4. The CDR3 has 14 residues. The CDR3 loop reads CASSQDRGRETQYF. CDR3 sequence (DNA): TGTGCCAGCAGCCAGGACAGGGGGCGTGAGACCCAGTACTTC.

This clone showed up just once. The chain carries TRBV6-2 or TRBV6-3 and TRBJ1-1; D not resolved. Per germline, CDR1 MNHEY and CDR2 SVGEGT. The CDR3 consists of 13 residues. V was pared by 2 bases and J by 1 base, with 5 bases between. CDR3 amino acids: CASSYPRNTEAFF. CDR3 DNA sequence: TGTGCCAGCAGTTACCCCAGGAACACTGAAGCTTTCTTT.

The J gene is TRBJ2-3, the V gene TRBV10-3; 7 bases match TRBD2. The ends lost 10 bases at V and 8 bases at J; junction bases unmatched: 30. Germline-derived CDR1 and CDR2 are ENHRY and SYGVKD. The CDR3 totals 19 residues. As DNA, the CDR3 is TGTGCCACCGCACCGTCAGCGGGGAATGGAGAGGGGCCCAGAGGTACGCAGTATTTT. As protein: CATAPSAGNGEGPRGTQYF.

Turning to this clone: Sequence at one end of the junction differs from germline and may be a read error. CDR3 in DNA: TGTGCCACCAGGGGTGCAGGTAGAGTTTATCGGAACAATGAAGCTTTCTTT. This codes for CATRGAGRVYRNNEAFF. The rearrangement joins TRBV15 to TRBJ1-1; D gene unclear. CDR1 and CDR2 from the germline V gene are LNHNV and YYDKDF (reference sequence). The CDR3 runs 17 residues.

V usage is TRBV28 and J usage is TRBJ1-3; D might be TRBD1 (5 bases). This CDR3 spans 14 amino acids. Looked up from germline, CDR1 is MDHEN and CDR2 is SYDVKM. Trimming took 8 bases from V and 4 from J, leaving 15 bases between them. DNA for the CDR3: TGTGCCAGCCTCAGGGATCTAGGGGGAAACACCATATATTTT. It encodes CASLRDLGGNTIYF. The entire variable domain, with the rest obtained from reference TRBV28 and TRBJ1-3, is as follows: DVKVTQSSRYLVKRTGEKVFLECVQDMDHENMFWYRQDPGLGLRLIYFSYDVKMKEKGDIPEGYSVSREKKERFSLILESASTNQTSMYLCASLRDLGGNTIYFGEGSWLTVV.

The V gene is TRBV11-3, the J gene TRBJ2-7; a possible D gene is TRBD1 (5 bases). Trimming removed 3 bases from V and 2 bases from J, with 11 bases in between. The CDR3 spans 14 residues. The germline gives CDR1 SGHNT, CDR2 YENEEA. CDR3 residues: CASSFYSTAYEQYF. In DNA form, the CDR3 reads TGTGCCAGCAGCTTCTACTCGACAGCCTACGAGCAGTACTTC.

The V gene is TRBV30, the J gene TRBJ2-7; 10 nucleotides line up with TRBD1. CDR3 size: 16 residues. Per the germline V gene, CDR1 is GTSNPN and CDR2 is SVGIG (reference sequence). V trimming: 3 bases; J trimming: 0 bases; junction bases outside the gene matches: 8. The CDR3 nucleotides read TGTGCCTGGAGCCCGAGGACAGGGGGGCTCTCCTACGAGCAGTACTTC. Translated: CAWSPRTGGLSYEQYF.

The rearrangement uses TRBV6-5 and TRBJ1-6; D is unresolved. The germline V gene has CDR1 MNHEY and CDR2 SVGAGI. The CDR3 loop spans 14 amino acids. V was clipped by 6 bases and J by 9 bases, with 15 bases between them. The CDR3 sequence is CASRAEIGSSPLHF. For the CDR3, the DNA is TGTGCCAGCAGAGCGGAGATTGGCTCTTCACCCCTCCACTTT.

This clone was found once. V is TRBV7-3 and J is TRBJ2-1; TRBD2 matches 7 bases. Trimming cost V 4 bases and J 8 bases; bases outside gene matches: 2. This CDR3 is built from 12 residues. Germline assignment: CDR1 SGHTA and CDR2 FQGTGA. CDR3 bases: TGTGCCAGCAGCTGGGGAGGGGATGAGCAGTTCTTC. It translates to CASSWGGDEQFF.

V is TRBV28 and J is TRBJ2-7; no clear D gene. V lost 5 bases and J 0 bases, leaving 17 bases between the germline ends. The germline V gene has CDR1 MDHEN and CDR2 SYDVKM. This CDR3 is 16 amino acids long. CDR3 sequence: CASSPAPDWSSYEQYF. As DNA, the CDR3 is TGTGCCAGCAGTCCCGCCCCAGACTGGAGCTCCTACGAGCAGTACTTC.

The genes are TRBV5-5 and TRBJ2-7; D not certain. V lost 4 bases and J 3 bases, leaving 14 bases between the germline ends. The CDR3 contains 14 residues. CDR1 is SGHKS and CDR2 is YYEKEE in the germline V gene (reference sequence). The CDR3 here is CASSPMPGNYEQYF. DNA of the CDR3: TGTGCCAGCAGCCCAATGCCGGGTAACTACGAGCAGTACTTC.

CDR3 region: CSGKDSSYEQYF. The CDR3 DNA sequence: TGCAGCGGAAAGGACAGTTCCTACGAGCAGTACTTC. V and J are TRBV29-1 and TRBJ2-7; D possibly corresponds to TRBD1 (6 bases). Germline CDR1 SQVTM, CDR2 ANQGSEA. This CDR3 is built from 12 residues. Trimming removed 7 bases from V and 1 base from J, with 11 bases in between.

Written as DNA, the CDR3 is TGTGCCAGCAGTGACATGGGGGGTACTGAAGCTTTCTTT. Translating gives CASSDMGGTEAFF. The V gene is TRBV25-1, the J gene TRBJ1-1, with a weak D call TRBD1 (5 bases). CDR3 length: 13 amino acids. Germline assignment: CDR1 MGHDK and CDR2 SYGVNS. V was shortened by 3 bases and J by 5 bases, with 10 bases between the two germline ends.

This chain joins TRBV5-4 and TRBJ2-1; D is unclear. The CDR3 is 15 residues long. The germline gives CDR1 SGHNT, CDR2 YYREEE (reference sequence). V dropped 4 bases and J dropped 10 bases, with 21 bases sitting between them. CDR3 DNA: TGTGCCAGCAGCAACCCTGGGCAGACGATTAAGGAGCAGTTCTTC. Translated: CASSNPGQTIKEQFF.

V is TRBV19 and J is TRBJ2-1; 7 nucleotides align to TRBD1. The CDR3 contains 18 residues. Germline CDR1 LNHDA, CDR2 SQIVND (reference sequence). The J segment lost 0 bases and the V segment lost 5 bases, leaving 13 bases of the junction unmatched. As DNA, the CDR3 is TGTGCCAGTAGTTTCCGTTCAGGGGGACGGTTCTCCTACAATGAGCAGTTCTTC. This translates into CASSFRSGGRFSYNEQFF. The whole variable domain, filled in from reference TRBV19 and TRBJ2-1, reads DGGITQSPKYLFRKEGQNVTLSCEQNLNHDAMYWYRQDPGQGLRLIYYSQIVNDFQKGDIAEGYSVSREKKESFPLTVTSAQKNPTAFYLCASSFRSGGRFSYNEQFFGPGTRLTVL.

The chain recombines TRBV6-2 or TRBV6-3 with TRBJ2-7, with 7 bases fitting TRBD2. The germline CDR1 and CDR2 sequences are MNHEY and SVGEGT. The CDR3 has 12 residues. V was clipped by 2 bases and J by 5 bases; unmatched bases: 0. The CDR3 is CASSYRGDEQYF. In DNA, the CDR3 is TGTGCCAGCAGTTACCGGGGGGACGAGCAGTACTTC.

This clone has a handful of counts. In nucleotides, the CDR3 is TGTGCCAGCAGCCCCCCACTAGGGACAGCGAACACCGGGGAGCTGTTTTTT. Protein: CASSPPLGTANTGELFF. V and J are TRBV3-1 (or the pseudogene TRBV3-2) and TRBJ2-2, with TRBD1 matching over 7 bases. CDR1 is LGHDT, CDR2 YNNKEL, per germline (reference sequence). This CDR3 spans 17 amino acids. Unmatched junction bases numbered 8, after V lost 4 bases and J lost 0 bases.

The J gene is TRBJ2-2, the V gene TRBV9, with TRBD1 matching over 7 bases. J gave up 2 bases and V 5 bases, and 9 bases lay outside the gene matches. Germline CDR1 reads SGDLS; CDR2 reads YYNGEE. This CDR3 has 16 amino acids. The CDR3 region is CASRPAGQENTGELFF. The CDR3 DNA follows: TGTGCCAGCAGACCCGCCGGACAGGAAAACACCGGGGAGCTGTTTTTT.

This chain connects TRBV19 to TRBJ1-4; possible D gene TRBD1, 5 bases. The CDR3 has 16 residues. CDR1 is LNHDA and CDR2 is SQIVND in the germline V gene (reference sequence). V was trimmed by 7 bases and J by 7 bases, leaving 22 bases between them. The CDR3 sequence is CASKGPPGGTGEKLFF. In DNA, the CDR3 is TGTGCCAGTAAAGGACCCCCGGGAGGGACTGGTGAAAAACTGTTTTTT.

The chain is built from TRBV29-1 and TRBJ1-1; no firm D call. CDR3 length equals 13 residues. CDR1 and CDR2 (germline): SQVTM, ANQGSEA. Trimming left V 7 bases short and J 0 bases short, with 12 bases between. CDR3 coding DNA: TGCAGCGCCTTACCAGCGATGAACACTGAAGCTTTCTTT. It is translated as CSALPAMNTEAFF.

CDR3 coding DNA: TGTGCCAGCAGCCACGCCCCCACAGGGGATGCTAATGAAAAACTGTTTTTT. It specifies CASSHAPTGDANEKLFF. The J gene is TRBJ1-4, the V gene TRBV7-6, with 7 bases identical to TRBD1. Trimming removed 5 bases from V and 3 bases from J; junction bases left unmatched: 12. The CDR3 has 17 residues. Germline CDR1 reads SGHVS; CDR2 reads FNYEAQ.

This chain uses TRBV19 with TRBJ2-4; perhaps TRBD1 as D (6 bases). This CDR3 has 14 residues. Germline V gives CDR1 LNHDA, CDR2 SQIVND (reference sequence). The germline V and J ends were trimmed by 4 bases and 1 base, with 8 bases remaining between them. CDR3 sequence reads: CASSRDRAKNIQYF. The CDR3 DNA is TGTGCCAGTAGTAGAGACAGGGCCAAAAACATTCAGTACTTC.

The gene calls are TRBV3-1 (or the pseudogene TRBV3-2) and TRBJ2-2, with TRBD2 matching over 10 bases. This CDR3 region has 18 residues. J gave up 0 bases and V 0 bases, and 4 bases lay outside the gene matches. From germline, CDR1 is LGHDT and CDR2 YNNKEL (reference sequence). The CDR3 protein is CASSQEELAGANTGELFF. The CDR3 bases are TGTGCCAGCAGCCAAGAAGAGCTAGCGGGGGCGAACACCGGGGAGCTGTTTTTT.

The rearrangement links TRBV11-2 to TRBJ2-7, with TRBD1 matching 7 bases. There are 13 residues in the CDR3. Germline lookup yields CDR1 SGHAT and CDR2 FQNNGV. The junction had 5 bases not matched to a gene; V was cut back by 8 bases and J by 1 base. The CDR3 protein is CASARDSSYEQYF. The CDR3, as DNA: TGTGCCAGCGCCCGGGACAGTTCCTACGAGCAGTACTTC. The full variable domain, in which reference TRBV11-2 and TRBJ2-7 provide the parts outside the CDR3, is EAGVAQSPRYKIIEKRQSVAFWCNPISGHATLYWYQQILGQGPKLLIQFQNNGVVDDSQLPKDRFSAERLKGVDSTLKIQPAKLEDSAVYLCASARDSSYEQYFGPGTRLTVT.

This clone has just one count. The genes are TRBV12-5 and TRBJ2-7; 8 nucleotides match TRBD2. Germline V lookup: CDR1 LGHNT, CDR2 FRNRAP. With 6 bases clipped from V and 6 bases from J, the junction kept 13 bases outside the gene matches. The CDR3 length is 15 residues. The CDR3 nucleotides are TGTGCTAGTGGAGTCGACCGGGGGGGCCAGGGCGAGCAGTACTTC. Protein: CASGVDRGGQGEQYF.

CDR3 DNA: TGTGCCACGGGTAGTCTAGACGTGAATGAAAAACTGTTTTTT. As protein: CATGSLDVNEKLFF. J is TRBJ1-4 and V is TRBV10-3; D is uncertain. This CDR3 has 14 residues. The V gene lost 10 bases and the J gene lost 5 bases, with 17 bases spanning the gap. CDR1 is ENHRY, CDR2 SYGVKD, per germline.

The chain carries TRBV10-3 and TRBJ1-3; 8 bases are a match to TRBD1. Germline V lookup: CDR1 ENHRY, CDR2 SYGVKD. The CDR3 covers 14 residues. V gave up 3 bases and J gave up 10 bases; unmatched junction bases: 8. CDR3 residues: CAISDGEYRGTIYF. The CDR3 coding sequence is TGTGCCATCAGTGATGGAGAGTACAGGGGGACCATATATTTT.